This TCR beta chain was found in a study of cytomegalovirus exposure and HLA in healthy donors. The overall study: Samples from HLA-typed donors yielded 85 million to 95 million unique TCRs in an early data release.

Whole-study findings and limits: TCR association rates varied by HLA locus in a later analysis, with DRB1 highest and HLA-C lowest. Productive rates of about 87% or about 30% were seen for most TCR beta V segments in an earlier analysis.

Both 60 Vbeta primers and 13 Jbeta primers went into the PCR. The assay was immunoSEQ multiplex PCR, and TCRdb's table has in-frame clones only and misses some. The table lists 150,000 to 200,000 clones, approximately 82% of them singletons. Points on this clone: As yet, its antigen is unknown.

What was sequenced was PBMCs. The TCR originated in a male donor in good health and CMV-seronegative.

The CDR3 region has the DNA TGTGCCACCAGCATTGCCCGGGACAGCTCCTACGAGCAGTACTTC. Protein: CATSIARDSSYEQYF. The J gene is TRBJ2-7, the V gene TRBV15, with 7 bases lining up with TRBD1. The germline V gene has CDR1 LNHNV and CDR2 YYDKDF (reference sequence). The CDR3 loop spans 15 amino acids. V lost 4 bases, J lost 0 bases, and 6 bases stayed unmatched.